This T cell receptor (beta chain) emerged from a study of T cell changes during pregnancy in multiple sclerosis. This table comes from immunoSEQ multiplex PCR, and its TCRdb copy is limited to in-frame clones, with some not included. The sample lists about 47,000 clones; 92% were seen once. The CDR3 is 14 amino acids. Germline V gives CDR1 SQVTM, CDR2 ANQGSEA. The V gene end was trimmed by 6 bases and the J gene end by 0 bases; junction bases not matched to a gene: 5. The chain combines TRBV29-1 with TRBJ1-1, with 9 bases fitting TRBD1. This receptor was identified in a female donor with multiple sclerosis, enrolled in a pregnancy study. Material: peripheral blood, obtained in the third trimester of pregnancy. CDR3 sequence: CSVRGTGMNTEAFF. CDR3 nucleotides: TGCAGCGTGAGGGGGACAGGGATGAACACTGAAGCTTTCTTT.